The rows below give T cell receptor beta chains drawn from one sample of a study of cytomegalovirus exposure and HLA in healthy donors. The assay was immunoSEQ multiplex PCR, and TCRdb's table has in-frame clones only and misses some. The table lists more than 65,000 clones, approximately 93% of them singletons, with 0.67% in the top ten. The sequenced sample consisted of PBMCs. These receptors originate from a man aged 18 to 30 in good health and CMV-seronegative. Each CDR3 is given with its conserved first and last residue. The order of the fields is D gene, clone size, J gene, V gene, CDR3 DNA, CDR3 protein. The D gene is left open where the match is weak. Clone sizes are given selectively: once, few, many, or a class where the clone is expanded.

d_gene: TRBD1
abundance: once
j_gene: TRBJ1-2
v_gene: TRBV10-3
CDR3nt: TGTGCCATCAGTGACCAAACGACAGGGTATGAGGATGGCTACACCTTC
CDR3aa: CAISDQTTGYEDGYTF

d_gene: -
abundance: once
j_gene: TRBJ2-6
v_gene: TRBV4-3
CDR3nt: TGCGCCAGCAGCCCCACTGTGTTAGGGGCCAACGTCCTGACTTTC
CDR3aa: CASSPTVLGANVLTF

d_gene: -
abundance: once
j_gene: TRBJ2-7
v_gene: TRBV5-1
CDR3nt: TGCGCCAGCAGCTTGACAGGGGACGCGGGAAACGAGCAGTACTTC
CDR3aa: CASSLTGDAGNEQYF

d_gene: TRBD1
abundance: -
j_gene: TRBJ1-2
v_gene: TRBV18
CDR3nt: TGTGCCAGCTCACGGGACAGGGGGTTGGCGGATGGCTACACCTTC
CDR3aa: CASSRDRGLADGYTF

d_gene: -
abundance: -
j_gene: TRBJ1-2
v_gene: TRBV11-3
CDR3nt: TGTGCCAGCAGCGGGGCGTCTCCCTATGGCTACACCTTC
CDR3aa: CASSGASPYGYTF

d_gene: TRBD1
abundance: once
j_gene: TRBJ1-1
v_gene: TRBV19
CDR3nt: TGTGCCAGTAGTCCCCGACAGGGCAACACTGAAGCTTTCTTT
CDR3aa: CASSPRQGNTEAFF

d_gene: -
abundance: -
j_gene: TRBJ1-5
v_gene: TRBV27
CDR3nt: TGTGCCAGCAGTTTATATTTGGGCAGCAATCAGCCCCAGCATTTT
CDR3aa: CASSLYLGSNQPQHF

d_gene: -
abundance: -
j_gene: TRBJ1-5
v_gene: TRBV2
CDR3nt: TGTGCCAGCAGGGACCGGGCCGGAGGACAGCCCCAGCATTTT
CDR3aa: CASRDRAGGQPQHF

d_gene: -
abundance: once
j_gene: TRBJ1-1
v_gene: TRBV10-2
CDR3nt: TGCGCCAGCAGGGCGGGACTTTTGAACACTGAAGCTTTCTTT
CDR3aa: CASRAGLLNTEAFF

d_gene: -
abundance: once
j_gene: TRBJ1-2
v_gene: TRBV7-9
CDR3nt: TGTGCCAGCAGCTTGGCCTCCCCCGGAGACTATGGCTACACCTTC
CDR3aa: CASSLASPGDYGYTF

d_gene: -
abundance: -
j_gene: TRBJ2-5
v_gene: TRBV28
CDR3nt: TGTGCCAGCAAGGAGGGAAGGGAAGAGACCCAGTACTTC
CDR3aa: CASKEGREETQYF

d_gene: -
abundance: -
j_gene: TRBJ2-6
v_gene: TRBV4-2
CDR3nt: TGTGCCAGCAGCCAAATATGGGAGTTCTCTGGGGCCAACGTCCTGACTTTC
CDR3aa: CASSQIWEFSGANVLTF

d_gene: -
abundance: -
j_gene: TRBJ1-3
v_gene: TRBV13
CDR3nt: TGTGCCAGCAGCTCGCCACAGGGCACTGGAAACACCATATATTTT
CDR3aa: CASSSPQGTGNTIYF

d_gene: -
abundance: -
j_gene: TRBJ1-1
v_gene: TRBV6-5
CDR3nt: TGTGCCAGCAGTTACGGGGGCAGCACTGAAGCTTTCTTT
CDR3aa: CASSYGGSTEAFF

d_gene: -
abundance: -
j_gene: TRBJ2-1
v_gene: TRBV6-5
CDR3nt: TGTGCCAGCACCTTCTACAATGAGCAGTTCTTC
CDR3aa: CASTFYNEQFF

d_gene: TRBD1
abundance: -
j_gene: TRBJ2-1
v_gene: TRBV18
CDR3nt: TGTGCCAGCTCACCACTAGCCGACAGGGGAAGGGGCAATGAGCAGTTCTTC
CDR3aa: CASSPLADRGRGNEQFF

d_gene: -
abundance: -
j_gene: TRBJ1-2
v_gene: TRBV7-9
CDR3nt: TGTGCCAGCAGCTTAGCTCGGGGCTACACCTTC
CDR3aa: CASSLARGYTF

d_gene: -
abundance: few
j_gene: TRBJ2-7
v_gene: TRBV7-2
CDR3nt: TGTGCCAGCAGCTTAGATCGAGGGCGGCTCGAGCAGTACTTC
CDR3aa: CASSLDRGRLEQYF

d_gene: TRBD1
abundance: -
j_gene: TRBJ1-2
v_gene: TRBV30
CDR3nt: TGTGCCGGAAACGACAGGGTCCAGGGCTACACCTTC
CDR3aa: CAGNDRVQGYTF

d_gene: -
abundance: -
j_gene: TRBJ2-7
v_gene: TRBV5-1
CDR3nt: TGCGCCAGCAGCCGCGCCGACAAGGGGAGGTACGAGCAGTACTTC
CDR3aa: CASSRADKGRYEQYF

d_gene: -
abundance: -
j_gene: TRBJ1-2
v_gene: TRBV2
CDR3nt: TGTGCCAGCAGTGCCGGAACAGGGTTAGGCTACACCTTC
CDR3aa: CASSAGTGLGYTF

d_gene: -
abundance: -
j_gene: TRBJ2-7
v_gene: TRBV6-5
CDR3nt: TGTGCCAGCAGTTACTCGATAGGACAGCCCTCCTACGAGCAGTACTTC
CDR3aa: CASSYSIGQPSYEQYF

d_gene: -
abundance: -
j_gene: TRBJ1-2
v_gene: TRBV11-2
CDR3nt: TGTGCCAGCAGCTTCCCGGACACCTTAGCTAACTATGGCTACACCTTC
CDR3aa: CASSFPDTLANYGYTF

d_gene: -
abundance: -
j_gene: TRBJ2-5
v_gene: TRBV27
CDR3nt: TGTGCCAGCAGTTTATTCGGGGGTACAGAGACCCAGTACTTC
CDR3aa: CASSLFGGTETQYF

d_gene: TRBD2
abundance: -
j_gene: TRBJ2-1
v_gene: TRBV5-1
CDR3nt: TGCGCCAGCAGAACGGGGGGTTCATACAATGAGCAGTTCTTC
CDR3aa: CASRTGGSYNEQFF

d_gene: TRBD1
abundance: once
j_gene: TRBJ2-7
v_gene: TRBV7-9
CDR3nt: TGTGCCAGCAGCCGTACCGGGACAGGGGGCTCCGAGCAGTACTTC
CDR3aa: CASSRTGTGGSEQYF

d_gene: TRBD2
abundance: -
j_gene: TRBJ2-2
v_gene: TRBV6-6
CDR3nt: TGTGCCAGCAGAGAGCGGGAGGGGACCGGGGAGCTGTTTTTT
CDR3aa: CASREREGTGELFF

d_gene: TRBD2
abundance: -
j_gene: TRBJ2-7
v_gene: TRBV7-6
CDR3nt: TGTGCCAGCAGCCCACGGACTAGCGACCACTCCTACGAGCAGTACTTC
CDR3aa: CASSPRTSDHSYEQYF

d_gene: -
abundance: -
j_gene: TRBJ1-4
v_gene: TRBV5-8
CDR3nt: TGTGCCAGCGGAGGGGATAATGAAAAACTGTTTTTT
CDR3aa: CASGGDNEKLFF

d_gene: TRBD1
abundance: -
j_gene: TRBJ1-1
v_gene: TRBV13
CDR3nt: TGTGCCAGCATACCACAGGGGAGGCACACTGAAGCTTTCTTT
CDR3aa: CASIPQGRHTEAFF

d_gene: -
abundance: -
j_gene: TRBJ1-2
v_gene: TRBV6-1
CDR3nt: TGTGCCAGCAGGGGTTCGTTGATGCGGGGCTACACCTTC
CDR3aa: CASRGSLMRGYTF

d_gene: TRBD1
abundance: -
j_gene: TRBJ1-5
v_gene: TRBV6-1
CDR3nt: TGTGCCAGCAGTGAATGGGGACAGGATAGCAATCAGCCCCAGCATTTT
CDR3aa: CASSEWGQDSNQPQHF

d_gene: TRBD1
abundance: -
j_gene: TRBJ2-7
v_gene: TRBV5-1
CDR3nt: TGCGCCAGCAGCCTCCGGCCGGACAGGCTTTACGAGCAGTACTTC
CDR3aa: CASSLRPDRLYEQYF

d_gene: TRBD2
abundance: -
j_gene: TRBJ2-1
v_gene: TRBV7-9
CDR3nt: TGTGCCAGCAGCTTACAAGGGACTAGCAGATACAATGAGCAGTTCTTC
CDR3aa: CASSLQGTSRYNEQFF

d_gene: TRBD1
abundance: -
j_gene: TRBJ1-3
v_gene: TRBV18
CDR3nt: TGTGCCAGCTCACCCAGGGGGTCCTCTGGAAACACCATATATTTT
CDR3aa: CASSPRGSSGNTIYF

d_gene: -
abundance: -
j_gene: TRBJ2-7
v_gene: TRBV11-2
CDR3nt: TGTGCCAGCAGCTTCGGCGGGCCCACCTACGAGCAGTACTTC
CDR3aa: CASSFGGPTYEQYF

d_gene: TRBD1
abundance: -
j_gene: TRBJ2-5
v_gene: TRBV12-5
CDR3nt: TGTGCTAGTGGACGTAGGACAGGGAGCCAAGAGACCCAGTACTTC
CDR3aa: CASGRRTGSQETQYF

d_gene: -
abundance: -
j_gene: TRBJ1-2
v_gene: TRBV9
CDR3nt: TGTGCCAGCAGCCCGCCCTTGGGGGGATACTATGGCTACACCTTC
CDR3aa: CASSPPLGGYYGYTF

d_gene: TRBD1
abundance: -
j_gene: TRBJ2-3
v_gene: TRBV6-5
CDR3nt: TGTGCCAGCAGTTATCAGACAGGGGTCACAGATACGCAGTATTTT
CDR3aa: CASSYQTGVTDTQYF

d_gene: -
abundance: -
j_gene: TRBJ2-1
v_gene: TRBV11-2
CDR3nt: TGTGCCAGCAGCTTAGATAGGACAGTTTTCTTC
CDR3aa: CASSLDRTVFF

d_gene: TRBD1
abundance: -
j_gene: TRBJ1-2
v_gene: TRBV5-1
CDR3nt: TGCGCCAGCAGGACAGGGGGCGCGTTTGTGGCTAACTATGGCTACACCTTC
CDR3aa: CASRTGGAFVANYGYTF

d_gene: -
abundance: -
j_gene: TRBJ2-3
v_gene: TRBV19
CDR3nt: TGTGCCAGCACTTCCGGAGGGGGCTCTAGCACAGATACGCAGTATTTT
CDR3aa: CASTSGGGSSTDTQYF

d_gene: -
abundance: few
j_gene: TRBJ2-7
v_gene: TRBV12-5
CDR3nt: TGTGCTAGTGGTTTATACTACGAGCAGTACTTC
CDR3aa: CASGLYYEQYF

d_gene: TRBD1
abundance: -
j_gene: TRBJ1-5
v_gene: TRBV11-2
CDR3nt: TGTGCCAGCAGCCCCGGGACAGGCTCACTTAGCAATCAGCCCCAGCATTTT
CDR3aa: CASSPGTGSLSNQPQHF

d_gene: TRBD2
abundance: -
j_gene: TRBJ2-2
v_gene: TRBV27
CDR3nt: TGTGCCAGCAGTTTAGGCAGCGGGAGGTGGACCGGGGAGCTGTTTTTT
CDR3aa: CASSLGSGRWTGELFF

d_gene: TRBD1
abundance: -
j_gene: TRBJ2-4
v_gene: TRBV7-8
CDR3nt: TGTGCCAGCAGCTTAATGAGGGGGCTAGCCAAAAACATTCAGTACTTC
CDR3aa: CASSLMRGLAKNIQYF

d_gene: TRBD1
abundance: -
j_gene: TRBJ1-5
v_gene: TRBV2
CDR3nt: TGTGCCAGCAGGTCGGGACAGGGGCCCCAGCCCCAGCATTTT
CDR3aa: CASRSGQGPQPQHF

d_gene: TRBD2
abundance: -
j_gene: TRBJ2-3
v_gene: TRBV6-4
CDR3nt: TGTGCCAGCAGCGCCACTAGCGGTAGCACAGATACGCAGTATTTT
CDR3aa: CASSATSGSTDTQYF